This T cell receptor beta chain was identified during a study of identical twins (dated by TCRdb to the mid-2010s). At the level of the whole study: The study deep-sequenced TCR alpha and beta repertoires from monozygotic twins, unrelated adults of various ages and cord blood to test whether fetal clonotypes persist. To rule out contamination, the twin experiments were replicated at different times with different library preparation protocols. General conclusions and limits of the study: Out-of-frame TCR alpha sharing in monozygotic twins was systematically underestimated by recombination models, whereas sharing between unrelated individuals was in agreement with the recombination models. Because the same donors could not be followed over many years, the conclusions depended on cross-sectional statistical analysis. Compared with coincidental sharing between unrelated individuals, an excess of low generation-probability sequences was observed among out-of-frame TCR alpha sequences shared between twins. A weaker excess of twin sharing was found in beta out-of-frame sequences because the signal-to-noise ratio was lowered by fewer shared sequences. Invariant T cells such as MAIT and iNKT could partly confound zero-insertion analyses, although diverse VJ usage argued against such confounding for most clonotypes. Abundant cord blood beta clonotypes carried fewer insertions; young adult naive repertoires showed a weaker similar trend, while memory repertoires showed none.

V and J are trimmed by 1 base and 3 bases, and the gene matches miss 6 bases of the junction. From the germline V gene, CDR1 is SGHTA and CDR2 is FQGNSA. The CDR3 goes from the cysteine to the phenylalanine over 15 residues. The DNA shown is the 45-base CDR3, in frame from base 1. In this sample, this clonotype turned up many times. The clone's antigen remains unknown. Base qualities are not provided; no much larger clone lies one nucleotide away. Every donor in the study was a healthy Caucasian. Three pairs of female monozygotic twins, all aged about 18 to 29 years, made up the twin cohort. The RNA used for TCR libraries was isolated from peripheral blood mononuclear cells. Libraries were made using 5' RACE. The instrument was an Illumina HiSeq 2000. A universal primer binding site was added through template switching, and the final cDNA carried a unique molecular identifier so that TCR cDNA molecules could be counted accurately. Specific primers in the conserved constant-segment region were used to synthesize first-strand cDNA for TCR alpha and beta chains. To control for contamination, every cDNA library was double barcoded, receiving both a SMART-Mk sample barcode and Illumina barcodes. TruSeq adapter sequences along with Illumina sample barcodes were introduced in two successive PCR steps. The Illumina HiSeq platform was used with custom primers to sequence TCR alpha and beta cDNA libraries. On the study's bioinformatics: Raw reads were processed with MiGEC to extract unique molecular identifiers, and MiXCR was used to determine CDR3 positions. Recombination models were inferred per individual with the repgenHMM and IGoR tools using an EM algorithm. Shared clonotypes were analyzed with the tcR package in R, and sharing was normalized by the product of cloneset sizes. To study raw recombination free of thymic and clonal selection effects, out-of-frame nonproductive sequences were analyzed. The public reads were quality trimmed at Q25 with fastp and then assembled into clones with MiXCR by TCRdb, keeping productive beta chains. Each entry merges the rows of one CDR3 protein and shows their most common DNA and genes. Here the V and J calls rest on TCRdb's processing, not on the authors' analysis. In all, the sample holds roughly 750,000 distinct CDR3 sequences, and approximately 21% of those were seen once. 4.3% of the sample comes from the top ten.

This sample also appeared in a second study, on T cells expressing NK-cell markers. In that second paper, the authors write: In sorted CD3+CD56+NKG2C+, CD3+CD56+NKG2C- and CD3+CD56-NKG2C+ T-cell subsets from several donors, TCR beta-chain repertoires were profiled. Among the eight sequenced donors, only one was HCMV-seronegative, while the other seven were HCMV-seropositive. To restrict sorting to alphabetaTCR-expressing T cells, an anti-gammadeltaTCR antibody was added in several experiments. For 5 or 6 donors, the dominant CD3+CD56+NKG2C+ clonotypes were among the top 10 CD8+ clonotypes and accounted for roughly 1.0-7.5% of CD8+ T cells. Those dominant clonotypes were again the most abundant among CD3+CD56-NKG2C+ cells in a handful of donors, at roughly 25-65%. Whether the expanded NKG2C-expressing T cell clones were specific for HCMV antigens remained unclear. The study sequenced eight donors, all healthy volunteers chosen at random: three men and five women. A commercial ELISA kit detecting HCMV-specific IgG in serum was used to determine HCMV serostatus. For several donors, bulk peripheral blood T-cell repertoires were also sequenced from unsorted PBMC. MIGEC was used to demultiplex reads and group reads by UMI, and MiTCR was used to assemble and quantify clonotypes. Only TCR cDNA sequences supported by at least two reads were kept to exclude erroneous sequences. The tcR package was used for downstream repertoire analysis, and clonotypes were matched between fractions using CDR3 nucleotide sequence together with V segment. VDJmatch was used to annotate antigen specificity against VDJdb, with one amino acid substitution allowed in CDR3.

The sequencing input was PBMCs. The sequence is built from TRBV7-2 and TRBJ2-7, and TRBD2 matches 7 of the central bases. This sequence was found in a woman aged 18-29 years in good health. The CDR3 protein: CASSLVMGGYYEQYF. The DNA reads TGTGCCAGCAGCTTAGTGATGGGGGGGTACTACGAGCAGTACTTC. With the rest looked up from the reference TRBV7-2 and TRBJ2-7 genes rather than sequenced, the full variable domain is GAGVSQSPSNKVTEKGKDVELRCDPISGHTALYWYRQSLGQGLEFLIYFQGNSAPDKSGLPSDRFSAERTGGSVSTLTIQRTQQEDSAVYLCASSLVMGGYYEQYFGPGTRLTVT.